Listed here is a single T cell receptor beta chain. The antigen is not known. This CDR3 has 15 amino acids. Germline V lookup: CDR1 MDHEN, CDR2 SYDVKM. V shed 5 bases and J 5 bases; nucleotides not matched to a gene: 5. This entry belongs to a study of CD8 T cell repertoires and HIV-1 epitope variants. As for the study in general: T cells were stimulated with Twenty-five Gag and Nef peptides separately. Controls were a CMV, EBV and flu peptide pool, Ebola AY9 negative control, and no-peptide well.

The method was immunoSEQ multiplex PCR; TCRdb's version includes in-frame clones alone and lacks a portion of them. The sample holds some 6,200 clones, 65% to 80% seen once. Input material: cultured CD8+ T cells derived from PBMCs. The genes are TRBV28 and TRBJ2-2, with 10 bases fitting TRBD1. The receptor comes from a male donor with HIV. The CDR3 loop reads CASSVTGGATGELFF. Written as DNA, the CDR3 is TGTGCCAGCAGTGTGACAGGGGGCGCGACCGGGGAGCTGTTTTTT.